This is a list of T cell receptor beta chains from one sample in a study of T cells in Graves' hyperthyroidism and ophthalmopathy. TCRdb processed the multiplex PCR reads anew with MiXCR; each CDR3 protein has one entry. The table shows roughly 700,000 distinct CDR3 sequences, with about 15% occurring only once. Sequencing was done on a sample of blood. These receptors were taken from a young woman with Graves' hyperthyroidism. CDR3s leave out the opening cysteine and the closing phenylalanine or tryptophan. Each record gives: V gene, J gene, CDR3 protein.

V: TRBV9; J: TRBJ2-7; CDR3: ASSALGLAGTDEQY
V: TRBV30; J: TRBJ1-2; CDR3: AWTNWGGEDYGYT
V: TRBV20-1; J: TRBJ1-3; CDR3: SARAPRGGNTIY
V: TRBV29-1; J: TRBJ2-5; CDR3: SVAEGTDRQETQY
V: TRBV2; J: TRBJ1-5; CDR3: ASSVGALSNQPQH
V: TRBV7-9; J: TRBJ1-2; CDR3: ASSLAAGESYGYT
V: TRBV7-9; J: TRBJ1-3; CDR3: ASRDTRVSGNTIY
V: TRBV7-2; J: TRBJ2-7; CDR3: ASTLTPGSPSYEQY
V: TRBV7-9; J: TRBJ2-1; CDR3: ASSLAGGVNEQF
V: TRBV3-1; J: TRBJ1-4; CDR3: ASSLGRPGKLF
V: TRBV6-2/TRBV6-3; J: TRBJ1-6; CDR3: ASSVRDRGLSPLH
V: TRBV28; J: TRBJ2-5; CDR3: ASSTSSISQETQY
V: TRBV14; J: TRBJ2-2; CDR3: ASSQGVGGHLLNTGELF
V: TRBV28; J: TRBJ1-5; CDR3: ASSPRPPLVTPQH
V: TRBV5-4; J: TRBJ1-1; CDR3: ASTSIMNTEAF
V: TRBV20-1; J: TRBJ1-2; CDR3: SASPRYSGDYGYT
V: TRBV7-9; J: TRBJ1-6; CDR3: ASSGGQGAFSSLH
V: TRBV4-1; J: TRBJ2-7; CDR3: ASSQDRGLELSQY
V: TRBV5-5; J: TRBJ1-2; CDR3: ASSYEEAAGYGYT
V: TRBV13; J: TRBJ2-7; CDR3: ASSLGLANDEQY
V: TRBV4-1; J: TRBJ2-7; CDR3: ASSQEGDEQY
V: TRBV30; J: TRBJ2-4; CDR3: AWTGLAGGSKNIQY
V: TRBV20-1; J: TRBJ2-1; CDR3: SASGLAEPNNEQF
V: TRBV29-1; J: TRBJ2-5; CDR3: SVGFSGTLQETQY
V: TRBV19; J: TRBJ2-1; CDR3: ASSTRLAGRHNEQF
V: TRBV29-1; J: TRBJ2-5; CDR3: SVEMRETQY
V: TRBV11-2; J: TRBJ2-5; CDR3: ASSLGQGAY
V: TRBV7-3; J: TRBJ2-1; CDR3: ASSPLPLNEQF
V: TRBV13; J: TRBJ2-7; CDR3: ASSHWTGNNAYEQY
V: TRBV2; J: TRBJ2-3; CDR3: ASRGLANIRITDTQY
V: TRBV7-6; J: TRBJ2-1; CDR3: ASSALWAGTYNEQF
V: TRBV18; J: TRBJ2-2; CDR3: ASSPRSQTNTGELF
V: TRBV12-3/TRBV12-4; J: TRBJ1-1; CDR3: TSSLGTTTF
V: TRBV3-1; J: TRBJ2-5; CDR3: ASSPRQGTQETQY
V: TRBV3-1; J: TRBJ1-2; CDR3: ASSSYQGAGYGYT
V: TRBV28; J: TRBJ1-5; CDR3: ASRYPGVRPQH
V: TRBV27; J: TRBJ2-3; CDR3: ASSRTVSTDTQY
V: TRBV28; J: TRBJ2-1; CDR3: ALMGLSNEQF
V: TRBV2; J: TRBJ2-5; CDR3: ASTQTTLGTRETQY
V: TRBV19; J: TRBJ1-5; CDR3: ASSMIKGRGDQPQH